Below, 23 T cell receptor beta chains from the same sample are listed, as sequenced in a study of T cell repertoires in cytomegalovirus infection. TCRdb ran MiXCR on the reads and lists one entry per CDR3 protein. The repertoire holds 450,000 to 650,000 distinct CDR3 sequences, with about 30% as singletons. The sample comprised PBMCs. These receptors were collected from a human donor in good health (CMV status not recorded). Some clones in this sample may be carry-over from other donors' samples.

The table lists this clonotype with many counts. The rearrangement joins TRBV7-2 to TRBJ2-6; tentatively, D is TRBD1 (6 bases). Trimming took off 3 bases at V and 4 bases at J, with 13 bases between the two ends. Germline V gene sequence: CDR1 SGHTA, CDR2 FQGNSA. The CDR3 runs to 16 residues. CDR3 DNA sequence: TGTGCCAGCAGCTTCTCAGGGGCGCGGGGGGCCAACGTCCTGACTTTC. Translation: CASSFSGARGANVLTF.

This clonotype has only a few counts. The J gene is TRBJ2-1, the V gene TRBV6-2 or TRBV6-3; TRBD2 agrees at 12 bases. CDR1 MNHEY and CDR2 SVGEGT come from the germline V gene. This CDR3 spans 19 amino acids. V lost 4 bases, J lost 2 bases, and 12 bases stayed unmatched. The CDR3 DNA is TGTGCCAGCAGTTCCGCTAGCGGGAGGGCCCACTCCCCCTACAATGAGCAGTTCTTC. Translated: CASSSASGRAHSPYNEQFF.

The chain couples TRBV11-3 to TRBJ1-1; D ambiguous. From germline, CDR1 is SGHNT and CDR2 YENEEA. V was trimmed by 5 bases and J by 4 bases, leaving 20 bases between them. This CDR3 has 16 residues. The CDR3 DNA sequence: TGTGCCAGCAGCCTCGGTAGACCCCATGGTGTCACTGAAGCTTTCTTT. Translation gives CASSLGRPHGVTEAFF.

V usage is TRBV10-3 and J usage is TRBJ2-1; TRBD2 matches at 13 bases. Germline loops: CDR1 ENHRY, CDR2 SYGVKD. This CDR3 is built from 14 residues. Here the CDR3 DNA reads TGTGGAGAGGGACTAGCGGGGCCATACAATGAGCAGTTCTTC. Translation gives CGEGLAGPYNEQFF.

This sequence joins TRBV12-3 or TRBV12-4 and TRBJ1-2; 7 bases are shared with TRBD1. Trimming cost V 6 bases and J 7 bases; bases outside gene matches: 8. The length of the CDR3 is 13 residues. The CDR3 region is CASSLDRAAGYTF. In DNA form, the CDR3 reads TGTGCCAGCAGCCTTGACAGGGCAGCTGGCTACACCTTC.

This sequence joins TRBV28 and TRBJ1-1, with D uncertain. The V end lost 3 bases, the J end lost 1 base, and 12 bases lay between the germline ends. The CDR3 is 15 amino acids. Germline values: CDR1 MDHEN, CDR2 SYDVKM. The CDR3 DNA reads TGTGCCAGCAGTTTGTCCCGCTTATCGAACACTGAAGCTTTCTTT. Amino acids: CASSLSRLSNTEAFF.

This clonotype was recorded a few times. The chain has TRBV4-1 and TRBJ2-5; D assignment may be TRBD1 or TRBD2 (5 bases each). CDR3 length: 16 residues. The germline CDR1 and CDR2 sequences are MGHRA and YSYEKL. Trimming left V 0 bases short and J 2 bases short, with 13 bases between. The DNA for the CDR3 is TGCGCCAGCAGCCAAGAGTCAGGGAGAGATCAAGAGACCCAGTACTTC. It specifies CASSQESGRDQETQYF.

The chain has TRBV10-3 and TRBJ1-5; D gene unclear. V was shortened by 6 bases and J by 5 bases, with 11 bases between the two germline ends. This CDR3 has 13 amino acids. The germline V gene has CDR1 ENHRY and CDR2 SYGVKD. CDR3 amino acids: CAISRQADQPQHF. The DNA for the CDR3 is TGTGCCATCAGCCGGCAGGCTGATCAGCCCCAGCATTTT.

Worth noting for this clonotype: A read error may account for a junction end that differs from germline. The V and J genes are TRBV14 and TRBJ2-1; D is unresolved. CDR3 length: 16 amino acids. The germline V gene encodes CDR1 SGHDN and CDR2 FVKESK. CDR3 protein: CASSQVSSPAYNEQFF. DNA for the CDR3: TGTGCCAGCAGCCAAGTCAGCTCCCCGGCCTACAATGAGCAGTTCTTT.

This clonotype was observed a handful of times. The chain uses TRBV7-6 and TRBJ2-5; D remains ambiguous. Germline CDR1 and CDR2: SGHVS and FNYEAQ. The CDR3 totals 16 residues. The germline V and J ends were trimmed by 5 bases and 3 bases, with 19 bases remaining between them. The CDR3 protein is CASSDSQYNGKETQYF. The CDR3 nucleotides are TGTGCCAGCAGCGATTCCCAATATAACGGCAAAGAGACCCAGTACTTC.

The chain joins TRBV5-4 to TRBJ1-5; D uncertain. CDR3 length equals 15 residues. Looked up from germline, CDR1 is SGHNT and CDR2 is YYREEE (reference sequence). Between the trimmed V and J ends, which lost 0 bases and 6 bases, there was a span of 13 bases. CDR3 sequence reads: CASSLVPGSGQPQHF. CDR3 nucleotides: TGTGCCAGCAGCTTGGTTCCGGGAAGCGGTCAGCCCCAGCATTTT.

This clonotype occurred a few times. This chain joins TRBV7-2 and TRBJ2-7; 9 bases map to TRBD1. The CDR3 covers 15 residues. Unmatched junction bases numbered 7, after V lost 6 bases and J lost 1 base. Germline values: CDR1 SGHTA, CDR2 FQGNSA. The CDR3 nucleotides are TGTGCCAGCAGAGCTGGCGGACAGGGGTCCTACGAGCAGTACTTC. Protein sequence: CASRAGGQGSYEQYF.

Points on this clonotype: This may stem from a read error, because a much larger clone lies one nucleotide away. The J gene is TRBJ2-1, the V gene TRBV13; 12 nucleotides match TRBD2. The germline V gene has CDR1 PRHDT and CDR2 FYEKMQ (reference sequence). Trimming took 1 base from V and 8 from J; bases not matched to a gene: 3. The CDR3 is 15 residues long. The CDR3 here is CASSLEPSGRDEQFF. CDR3 coding DNA: TGTGCCAGCAGCTTAGAGCCTAGCGGGAGGGATGAGCAGTTCTTC.

This clonotype was counted a few times. The chain carries TRBV28 and TRBJ1-4; 7 bases agree with TRBD1. The CDR3 has 17 residues. The J segment lost 4 bases and the V segment lost 4 bases, leaving 12 bases of the junction unmatched. The germline V gene encodes CDR1 MDHEN and CDR2 SYDVKM. DNA of the CDR3: TGTGCCAGCAGTTCCTACCCGGGACAGTCCAATAATGAAAAACTGTTTTTT. This translates into CASSSYPGQSNNEKLFF.

This clonotype has just a few counts. This chain joins TRBV11-2 and TRBJ2-1; D gene uncertain. CDR1 SGHAT and CDR2 FQNNGV come from the germline V gene. The V and J ends lost 2 bases and 0 bases respectively, with 5 bases between them. The CDR3 covers 14 residues. The CDR3 sequence is CASSLTGSYNEQFF. DNA for the CDR3: TGTGCCAGCAGCTTAACTGGCTCCTACAATGAGCAGTTCTTC.

The chain links TRBV6-2 or TRBV6-3 to TRBJ2-7, with no clear D. Trimming pared 10 bases from V and 0 bases from J, leaving 16 bases between. The CDR3 runs to 14 residues. The germline V gene has CDR1 MNHEY and CDR2 SVGEGT. CDR3 in amino acids: CATTPIYTSYEQYV. The DNA of the CDR3 is TGTGCCACCACTCCCATTTATACCTCCTACGAGCAGTACGTC.

This clonotype was recorded a few times. The genes are TRBV12-3 or TRBV12-4 and TRBJ2-3; D is unclear. V was clipped by 7 bases and J by 2 bases, with 10 bases between them. This CDR3 comprises 13 residues. DNA of the CDR3: TGTGCCAGCAACCCGGGTCACACAGATACGCAGTATTTT. Its translation is CASNPGHTDTQYF.

This clonotype was counted many times. This chain connects TRBV11-2 to TRBJ2-5, with D perhaps TRBD1 (5 bases). The length of the CDR3 is 14 residues. Trimming left V 5 bases short and J 1 base short, with 11 bases between. Looked up from germline, CDR1 is SGHAT and CDR2 is FQNNGV. The DNA for the CDR3 is TGTGCCAGCAGCCCGTGGACAATCCAAGAGACCCAGTACTTC. This gives the protein CASSPWTIQETQYF.

Notes on this clonotype: A clone one base away is much larger, so this may be a read error. V and J are TRBV7-9 and TRBJ2-3; TRBD2 matches 15 bases. This CDR3 has 17 residues. Germline V gene lookup returns CDR1 SEHNR and CDR2 FQNEAQ (reference sequence). The CDR3 loop reads CASSYVGTSGGIDTQNF. The CDR3 DNA is TGTGCCAGCAGCTATGTCGGGACTAGCGGGGGGATAGATACGCAGAATTTT.

This clonotype was counted many times. The rearrangement uses TRBV27 and TRBJ2-1; D is uncertain. The germline V gene has CDR1 MNHEY and CDR2 SMNVEV (reference sequence). The CDR3 length is 14 residues. Trimming cost V 2 bases and J 5 bases, with 10 bases left between them. CDR3 sequence: CASSLRTPDNEQFF. The CDR3 bases are TGTGCCAGCAGTTTAAGGACCCCCGACAATGAGCAGTTCTTC.

This clonotype was detected only a few times. The chain is built from TRBV4-1 and TRBJ2-7, with no clear D. Trimming removed 1 base from V and 3 bases from J, with 10 bases in between. The CDR3 loop spans 14 amino acids. Germline V gene data show CDR1 as MGHRA and CDR2 as YSYEKL. The CDR3 protein is CASSQVAGIYEQYV. The DNA of the CDR3 is TGCGCCAGCAGCCAAGTCGCTGGAATCTACGAGCAGTACGTC.

The rearrangement uses TRBV24-1 and TRBJ1-2, with TRBD1 identical over 8 bases. The CDR3 has 13 amino acids. V shed 7 bases and J 1 base; nucleotides not matched to a gene: 1. The germline V gene has CDR1 KGHDR and CDR2 SFDVKD. The CDR3 loop is CATRDRDNYGYTF. In DNA form, the CDR3 reads TGTGCCACCAGGGACAGGGATAACTATGGCTACACCTTC.

The CDR3 nucleotides read TGTGCCAGCTCACCACTACCCAGGGCCTCTGGAAACACCATATATTTT. It encodes CASSPLPRASGNTIYF. The genes are TRBV18 and TRBJ1-3, with a tentative D call TRBD1 (5 bases). The germline V and J ends were trimmed by 1 base and 0 bases, with 10 bases remaining between them. CDR3 length equals 16 residues. Per germline, CDR1 KGHSH and CDR2 LQKENI.